This is a list of T cell receptor beta chains from one sample in a study of human T cells and chemical hapten exposure. TCRdb processed the RACE reads anew with MiXCR; each CDR3 protein has one entry. The sample consists of fewer than 140,000 distinct CDR3 sequences, roughly 12% of them appearing once. Sequenced here: whole blood, sampled in connection with sensitization to the hapten diphenylcyclopropenone (DPC). The receptor set was obtained from a woman aged 45-60 years with alopecia areata. Some clones in this sample may be carry-over from other donors' samples. Both conserved end residues are part of each CDR3. Fields, in order: V gene, D gene, J gene, clone size, CDR3 protein, CDR3 DNA. The D gene is left open where the match is weak. The size of a clone is reported for some rows only, either as once, few or many, or as a class for expanded clones.

v_call: TRBV7-9
d_call: .
j_call: TRBJ1-5
clone_size: many
cdr3_aa: CASSFGSGNQPQHF
cdr3_nt: TGTGCCAGCAGCTTTGGCAGCGGCAATCAGCCCCAGCATTTT

v_call: TRBV10-3
d_call: .
j_call: TRBJ1-2
clone_size: .
cdr3_aa: CAISESRSYGYTF
cdr3_nt: TGTGCCATCAGTGAGTCACGCAGCTATGGCTACACCTTC

v_call: TRBV29-1
d_call: .
j_call: TRBJ2-3
clone_size: .
cdr3_aa: CSFGGQFTDTQYF
cdr3_nt: TGCAGCTTCGGAGGACAGTTCACAGATACGCAGTATTTT

v_call: TRBV12-3/TRBV12-4
d_call: .
j_call: TRBJ1-3
clone_size: few
cdr3_aa: CASSYGNTIYF
cdr3_nt: TGTGCCAGCAGTTATGGGAACACCATATATTTT

v_call: TRBV9
d_call: .
j_call: TRBJ2-3
clone_size: few
cdr3_aa: CASSLRGGTDTQYF
cdr3_nt: TGTGCCAGCAGCCTTAGGGGAGGCACAGATACGCAGTATTTT

v_call: TRBV5-1
d_call: .
j_call: TRBJ1-1
clone_size: few
cdr3_aa: CASSLRQIEMNTEAFF
cdr3_nt: TGCGCCAGCAGCTTGAGGCAGATTGAGATGAACACTGAAGCTTTCTTT

v_call: TRBV28
d_call: TRBD1
j_call: TRBJ1-4
clone_size: .
cdr3_aa: CASKDRGHEKLFF
cdr3_nt: TGTGCCAGCAAGGACAGGGGGCATGAAAAACTGTTTTTT

v_call: TRBV7-6
d_call: .
j_call: TRBJ2-3
clone_size: few
cdr3_aa: CASGRHTDTQYF
cdr3_nt: TGTGCCAGTGGACGCCACACAGATACGCAGTATTTT

v_call: TRBV28
d_call: .
j_call: TRBJ2-3
clone_size: .
cdr3_aa: CASANGGSTDTQYF
cdr3_nt: TGTGCCAGCGCAAATGGAGGGAGCACAGATACGCAGTATTTT

v_call: TRBV3-1
d_call: .
j_call: TRBJ1-2
clone_size: .
cdr3_aa: CASSQDHGDSPYGYTF
cdr3_nt: TGTGCCAGCAGCCAAGATCACGGGGACTCACCGTATGGCTACACCTTC

v_call: TRBV5-1
d_call: .
j_call: TRBJ1-1
clone_size: few
cdr3_aa: CASSLELGRNSPEAFF
cdr3_nt: TGCGCCAGCAGCTTGGAACTGGGCAGAAACAGTCCTGAAGCTTTCTTT

v_call: TRBV4-1
d_call: TRBD1
j_call: TRBJ2-7
clone_size: .
cdr3_aa: CASSQVGQEPSYEQYF
cdr3_nt: TGCGCCAGCAGCCAAGTAGGACAGGAGCCTTCCTACGAGCAGTACTTC

v_call: TRBV7-9
d_call: TRBD2
j_call: TRBJ2-3
clone_size: .
cdr3_aa: CASSLSPTSGGADWVLITDTQYF
cdr3_nt: TGTGCCAGCAGCTTATCGCCGACTAGCGGGGGGGCCGATTGGGTCTTGATAACAGATACGCAGTATTTT

v_call: TRBV5-1
d_call: TRBD1
j_call: TRBJ2-5
clone_size: .
cdr3_aa: CASSFGTGAEETQYF
cdr3_nt: TGCGCCAGCAGCTTCGGGACAGGGGCAGAAGAGACCCAGTACTTC

v_call: TRBV7-9
d_call: .
j_call: TRBJ2-3
clone_size: few
cdr3_aa: CASSLDQNTQYF
cdr3_nt: TGTGCCAGCAGCTTAGACCAAAATACGCAGTATTTT

v_call: TRBV18
d_call: .
j_call: TRBJ2-5
clone_size: few
cdr3_aa: CASSPPNNQETQYF
cdr3_nt: TGTGCCAGCTCACCACCCAATAACCAAGAGACCCAGTACTTC

v_call: TRBV12-3/TRBV12-4
d_call: TRBD1
j_call: TRBJ1-2
clone_size: few
cdr3_aa: CASSWTGAPYGYTF
cdr3_nt: TGTGCCAGCAGTTGGACAGGGGCGCCCTATGGCTACACCTTC

v_call: TRBV28
d_call: .
j_call: TRBJ2-7
clone_size: few
cdr3_aa: CASSPPPAGTPVNIYEQYF
cdr3_nt: TGTGCCAGCAGTCCCCCTCCCGCCGGGACACCGGTAAATATCTACGAGCAGTACTTC

v_call: TRBV7-2
d_call: .
j_call: TRBJ2-1
clone_size: few
cdr3_aa: CASSRSRTGYNEQFF
cdr3_nt: TGTGCCAGCAGTCGTAGTCGGACTGGTTACAATGAGCAGTTCTTC

v_call: TRBV10-3
d_call: .
j_call: TRBJ2-7
clone_size: few
cdr3_aa: CAISKDPLLGSYEQYF
cdr3_nt: TGTGCCATCAGTAAGGACCCTCTCCTCGGATCCTACGAGCAGTACTTC

v_call: TRBV4-2
d_call: TRBD2
j_call: TRBJ2-3
clone_size: few
cdr3_aa: CASSQYPSGTVDTQYF
cdr3_nt: TGTGCCAGCAGCCAATACCCTAGCGGGACGGTAGATACGCAGTATTTT

v_call: TRBV11-2
d_call: TRBD2
j_call: TRBJ2-3
clone_size: few
cdr3_aa: CASSLGGGGLVDTQYF
cdr3_nt: TGTGCCAGCAGCTTAGGTGGCGGGGGGTTAGTAGATACGCAGTATTTT

v_call: TRBV18
d_call: .
j_call: TRBJ1-5
clone_size: .
cdr3_aa: CASSFDRQNQPQHF
cdr3_nt: TGTGCCAGCTCATTTGACAGGCAAAATCAGCCCCAGCATTTT

v_call: TRBV28
d_call: .
j_call: TRBJ1-2
clone_size: few
cdr3_aa: CASSSTPDSLNGYTF
cdr3_nt: TGTGCCAGCAGTTCGACCCCGGACAGCTTAAATGGCTACACCTTC

v_call: TRBV7-6
d_call: .
j_call: TRBJ1-1
clone_size: many
cdr3_aa: CASSPGVQRNTEAFF
cdr3_nt: TGTGCCAGCAGCCCAGGGGTCCAGCGGAACACTGAAGCTTTCTTT

v_call: TRBV11-2
d_call: .
j_call: TRBJ1-4
clone_size: few
cdr3_aa: CASSASYRANEKLFF
cdr3_nt: TGTGCCAGCAGCGCGTCTTACAGGGCTAATGAAAAACTGTTTTTT

v_call: TRBV12-3/TRBV12-4
d_call: .
j_call: TRBJ2-5
clone_size: many
cdr3_aa: CASSLFQGPQETQYF
cdr3_nt: TGTGCCAGCAGTTTATTCCAGGGGCCCCAAGAGACCCAGTACTTC

v_call: TRBV2
d_call: .
j_call: TRBJ2-2
clone_size: .
cdr3_aa: CASSEGWATGELFF
cdr3_nt: TGTGCCAGCAGTGAAGGGTGGGCCACCGGGGAGCTGTTTTTT

v_call: TRBV5-1
d_call: .
j_call: TRBJ2-5
clone_size: few
cdr3_aa: CASSEDSKETQYF
cdr3_nt: TGCGCCAGCAGCGAGGACAGCAAAGAGACCCAGTACTTC

v_call: TRBV6-2/TRBV6-3
d_call: .
j_call: TRBJ2-3
clone_size: few
cdr3_aa: CASSYAGWITDTQYF
cdr3_nt: TGTGCCAGCAGTTACGCGGGTTGGATCACAGATACGCAGTATTTT

v_call: TRBV7-6
d_call: TRBD1
j_call: TRBJ2-7
clone_size: few
cdr3_aa: CASSPMTGDEQYF
cdr3_nt: TGTGCCAGCAGCCCAATGACAGGGGACGAGCAGTACTTC

v_call: TRBV5-1
d_call: .
j_call: TRBJ2-5
clone_size: .
cdr3_aa: CASSLGFLGETQYF
cdr3_nt: TGCGCCAGCAGCTTGGGGTTTCTGGGAGAGACCCAGTACTTC

v_call: TRBV25-1
d_call: .
j_call: TRBJ1-6
clone_size: many
cdr3_aa: CASIPSFNSPLHF
cdr3_nt: TGTGCCAGCATCCCGAGTTTCAATTCACCCCTCCACTTT

v_call: TRBV5-5
d_call: .
j_call: TRBJ1-1
clone_size: .
cdr3_aa: CASSLSPYTEAFF
cdr3_nt: TGTGCCAGCAGCTTGTCCCCGTACACTGAAGCTTTCTTT

v_call: TRBV18
d_call: .
j_call: TRBJ1-4
clone_size: many
cdr3_aa: CASSLWRTTEKLFF
cdr3_nt: TGTGCCAGCTCACTATGGAGGACGACCGAAAAACTGTTTTTT

v_call: TRBV5-4
d_call: TRBD2
j_call: TRBJ2-5
clone_size: .
cdr3_aa: CASSSPEASGRETQYF
cdr3_nt: TGTGCCAGCAGCTCCCCCGAGGCTAGCGGGAGAGAGACCCAGTACTTC

v_call: TRBV5-4
d_call: TRBD1
j_call: TRBJ2-5
clone_size: .
cdr3_aa: CASSFGTGDSETQYF
cdr3_nt: TGTGCCAGCAGCTTTGGGACAGGGGATTCAGAGACCCAGTACTTC

v_call: TRBV4-3
d_call: .
j_call: TRBJ1-2
clone_size: .
cdr3_aa: CASSQGTGPRNGYTF
cdr3_nt: TGCGCCAGCAGCCAGGGTACCGGGCCCAGAAATGGCTACACCTTC

v_call: TRBV5-1
d_call: .
j_call: TRBJ1-1
clone_size: many
cdr3_aa: CASSPGPGPYTEAFF
cdr3_nt: TGCGCCAGCAGCCCCGGACCAGGTCCTTACACTGAAGCTTTCTTT

v_call: TRBV7-9
d_call: .
j_call: TRBJ2-3
clone_size: many
cdr3_aa: CASSFVDTRTDTQYF
cdr3_nt: TGTGCCAGCAGTTTCGTGGATACGCGCACAGATACGCAGTATTTT

v_call: TRBV7-6
d_call: TRBD1
j_call: TRBJ1-1
clone_size: .
cdr3_aa: CASSRDRGLRTEAFF
cdr3_nt: TGTGCCAGCAGCAGAGACAGGGGGCTCCGTACTGAAGCTTTCTTT

v_call: TRBV2
d_call: .
j_call: TRBJ2-4
clone_size: .
cdr3_aa: CASSETPGTKNIQYF
cdr3_nt: TGTGCCAGCAGTGAAACCCCGGGAACCAAAAACATTCAGTACTTC

v_call: TRBV6-2/TRBV6-3
d_call: TRBD1
j_call: TRBJ2-7
clone_size: few
cdr3_aa: CASSPAGTGYEQYF
cdr3_nt: TGTGCCAGCAGCCCGGCAGGGACAGGGTACGAGCAGTACTTC

v_call: TRBV2
d_call: .
j_call: TRBJ1-1
clone_size: many
cdr3_aa: CASSWENAEAFF
cdr3_nt: TGTGCCAGCAGTTGGGAGAACGCTGAAGCTTTCTTT

v_call: TRBV19
d_call: .
j_call: TRBJ1-6
clone_size: .
cdr3_aa: CASSLHLPMGNSPLHF
cdr3_nt: TGTGCCAGTAGTCTACACCTTCCAATGGGGAATTCACCCCTCCACTTT

v_call: TRBV20-1
d_call: TRBD2
j_call: TRBJ2-5
clone_size: .
cdr3_aa: CSARTSGRLPTQYF
cdr3_nt: TGCAGTGCCCGAACTAGCGGCCGCTTGCCGACCCAGTACTTC

v_call: TRBV11-2
d_call: .
j_call: TRBJ2-7
clone_size: many
cdr3_aa: CASSLGSPMTAAYEQYF
cdr3_nt: TGTGCCAGCAGCTTAGGGTCACCTATGACGGCCGCCTACGAGCAGTACTTC

v_call: TRBV18
d_call: TRBD1
j_call: TRBJ1-1
clone_size: many
cdr3_aa: CASSLQGSSAEAFF
cdr3_nt: TGTGCCAGCTCATTACAGGGGAGCTCGGCTGAAGCTTTCTTT

v_call: TRBV5-4
d_call: .
j_call: TRBJ2-7
clone_size: .
cdr3_aa: CASSLGLEQYF
cdr3_nt: TGTGCCAGCAGCTTGGGATTGGAGCAGTACTTC